This TCR beta chain is drawn from a study of vaccination and CD4 T cells after COVID-19. Stated treatment: approximately nine-day PBMC culture with coronavirus spike peptide pools or control peptides (ViraFEST assay). As regards this clonotype: The antigen remains unidentified.

CDR1 and CDR2 (germline): SGHTA, FQGNSA. The CDR3 consists of 17 residues. Trimming stripped 3 bases from V and 0 bases from J, with 12 bases between. Scientists ran DNA taken from cultured CD4+ T cells through the Oncomine TCR Beta short-read assay for sequencing. TCRdb passed the PCR reads through MiXCR, listing each CDR3 protein once. The sample carries about 20,000 distinct CDR3 sequences, about two fifths recorded once. This TCR came from a human donor who had recovered from COVID-19. Sequenced material: CD4+ T cells from blood, cultured in vitro. This chain joins TRBV7-2 and TRBJ2-6; D may correspond to TRBD1 or TRBD2 (5 bases each). The CDR3: CASSFSGRSSGANVLTF. The CDR3 nucleotides are TGTGCCAGCAGCTTTTCAGGGAGAAGCTCTGGGGCCAACGTCCTGACTTTC. Full variable domain (missing parts from reference TRBV7-2 and TRBJ2-6): GAGVSQSPSNKVTEKGKDVELRCDPISGHTALYWYRQSLGQGLEFLIYFQGNSAPDKSGLPSDRFSAERTGGSVSTLTIQRTQQEDSAVYLCASSFSGRSSGANVLTFGAGSRLTVL.